The 12 T cell receptor beta chains given below trace back to one sample, sequenced in a study of CD8 T cells in Susac syndrome. The RNA input was about 0.5 to 1 ug, and it was reverse transcribed with random hexamers. A single record per CDR3 protein comes from TCRdb applying MiXCR to the immunoSEQ multiplex PCR reads. The sample shows 95,000 to 150,000 distinct CDR3 sequences, 80% to 95% of them seen only once. Material: CD8+ T cells from PBMCs. These TCRs come from a human donor with multiple sclerosis.

The chain couples TRBV28 to TRBJ2-7; tentatively, D is TRBD1 (5 bases). V was trimmed by 1 base and J by 6 bases, leaving 16 bases between them. The CDR3 loop spans 15 amino acids. Germline CDR1 MDHEN, CDR2 SYDVKM. CDR3 amino acids: CASSLLRQGLSEQYF. Here the CDR3 DNA reads TGTGCCAGCAGTTTATTGAGGCAGGGTCTCTCCGAGCAGTACTTC.

This chain links TRBV13 with TRBJ2-5; TRBD2 agrees at 7 bases. V trimming: 3 bases; J trimming: 5 bases; junction bases outside the gene matches: 12. Germline CDR1 reads PRHDT; CDR2 reads FYEKMQ (reference sequence). The CDR3 contains 16 residues. CDR3 amino acids: CASSLGPAGDGETQYF. CDR3 DNA: TGTGCCAGCAGCTTGGGGCCTGCGGGGGACGGGGAGACCCAGTACTTC.

CDR3: CASSFGRTSYEQYF. The CDR3 DNA is TGTGCCAGCAGTTTCGGGAGGACATCCTACGAGCAGTACTTC. The chain is built from TRBV27 and TRBJ2-7; 7 bases map to TRBD2. Germline assignment: CDR1 MNHEY and CDR2 SMNVEV (reference sequence). The CDR3 spans 14 residues. J was trimmed by 1 base and V by 3 bases; bases with no gene match: 3.

This sequence joins TRBV7-9 and TRBJ2-7; 7 bases match TRBD1. The trim removed 5 bases at V and 3 bases at J, leaving 10 bases unmatched. This CDR3 has 15 residues. Germline values: CDR1 SEHNR, CDR2 FQNEAQ (reference sequence). The CDR3 coding sequence is TGTGCCAGCAGCCGAGGAGACAGGGTGGACTACGAGCAGTACTTC. Translated: CASSRGDRVDYEQYF. The complete variable domain, with remaining parts taken from reference TRBV7-9 and TRBJ2-7, reads DTGVSQNPRHKITKRGQNVTFRCDPISEHNRLYWYRQTLGQGPEFLTYFQNEAQLEKSRLLSDRFSAERPKGSFSTLEIQRTEQGDSAMYLCASSRGDRVDYEQYFGPGTRLTVT.

The V gene is TRBV7-8, the J gene TRBJ2-3; 11 bases are shared with TRBD2. This CDR3 comprises 12 residues. CDR1 and CDR2 from the germline V gene are SGHVS and FQNEAQ. Losses at the gene ends were 6 bases for V and 8 bases for J; bases not matched to a gene: 1. CDR3 nucleotides: TGTGCCAGCAGTAGCGGGGGGGGTACGCAGTATTTT. Translated, it gives CASSSGGGTQYF.

The J gene is TRBJ2-1, the V gene TRBV20-1, with no clear D. The V gene lost 3 bases and the J gene lost 0 bases, with 6 bases spanning the gap. CDR1 is DFQATT and CDR2 is SNEGSKA in the germline V gene (reference sequence). This CDR3 has 13 residues. The chain's CDR3 is CSARRFSYNEQFF. CDR3 coding DNA: TGCAGTGCTAGGAGGTTCTCCTACAATGAGCAGTTCTTC.

The sample holds one count of this clonotype. The chain combines TRBV28 with TRBJ2-5, with D maybe TRBD2 (5 bases). CDR1 is MDHEN and CDR2 is SYDVKM in the germline V gene. V dropped 4 bases and J dropped 4 bases, with 16 bases sitting between them. CDR3 size: 15 residues. The CDR3 coding sequence is TGTGCCAGCAGTTCCAGCTCGGACTCTCGAGAGACCCAGTACTTC. Translated, it gives CASSSSSDSRETQYF.

The V gene is TRBV12-3 or TRBV12-4, the J gene TRBJ1-1, with D maybe TRBD1 (5 bases). V was pared by 5 bases and J by 0 bases, with 19 bases between. This CDR3 comprises 17 residues. The CDR3 DNA follows: TGTGCCAGCAGTCCCCTCGGACAATTGGGGGTGAACACTGAAGCTTTCTTT. The encoded protein is CASSPLGQLGVNTEAFF.

The CDR3 here is CASSQSAGNEQYF. For the CDR3, the DNA is TGTGCCAGCAGCCAATCCGCAGGGAACGAGCAGTACTTC. The rearrangement uses TRBV16 and TRBJ2-7; a weak D match, TRBD1 (5 bases). This CDR3 spans 13 amino acids. The V and J ends lost 0 bases and 5 bases respectively, with 8 bases between them. From germline, CDR1 is KGHSY and CDR2 FQNENV.

J is TRBJ2-7 and V is TRBV5-6, with D tentatively TRBD2 (5 bases). Per the germline V gene, CDR1 is SGHDT and CDR2 is YYEEEE. Trimming pared 0 bases from V and 7 bases from J, leaving 11 bases between. This CDR3 spans 13 amino acids. The chain's CDR3 is CASSLGGREEQYF. The CDR3 bases are TGTGCCAGCAGCTTGGGAGGGCGTGAAGAGCAGTACTTC.

The rearrangement joins TRBV14 to TRBJ1-2; tentatively, D is TRBD1 (6 bases). V gave up 0 bases and J gave up 8 bases, with 13 bases separating them. CDR1 SGHDN and CDR2 FVKESK come from the germline V gene. The CDR3 sequence is 14 residues long. The CDR3 reads CASSQDYGTSGYTF. DNA for the CDR3: TGTGCCAGCAGCCAAGATTACGGGACATCGGGCTACACCTTC.

This chain joins TRBV2 and TRBJ2-7, with 7 bases fitting TRBD1. CDR3 size: 15 residues. The V and J ends lost 4 bases and 4 bases, in that order; junction bases with no gene match: 10. Germline assignment: CDR1 SNHLY and CDR2 FYNNEI. DNA for the CDR3: TGTGCCAGCAGTGTCCCTCGGCAGGGGGTTTACGAGCAGTACGTC. Amino acids: CASSVPRQGVYEQYV.